A single sample gave rise to the 18 T cell receptor beta chains below, sequenced in a study of T cell repertoires in cytomegalovirus infection. TCRdb re-called the reads through MiXCR, storing one row per CDR3 protein. The table has more than 150,000 distinct CDR3 sequences, roughly a fifth seen once. The sample comprised PBMCs. Receptors were obtained from a human donor in good health (CMV status not recorded). Some clones in this sample may be carry-over from other donors' samples.

This clonotype was found a few times. The rearrangement links TRBV6-6 to TRBJ1-4, with TRBD1 matching 7 bases. This CDR3 contains 15 residues. V lost 5 bases and J lost 1; bases outside the gene matches: 4. The germline CDR1 and CDR2 sequences are MNHNY and SVGAGI (reference sequence). CDR3 nucleotides: TGTGCCAGCAGTCCCCACAGGGGAACTAATGAAAAACTGTTTTTT. Amino acid sequence: CASSPHRGTNEKLFF.

This clonotype was picked up many times. The J gene is TRBJ1-6, the V gene TRBV12-3 or TRBV12-4, with D perhaps TRBD1 (5 bases). V lost 7 bases, J lost 5 bases, and 12 bases lay in between. This CDR3 is 14 amino acids long. The CDR3 DNA follows: TGTGCCAGCACCTTGGGGGGACATAATTCACCCCTCCACTTT. Encoded protein: CASTLGGHNSPLHF.

This clonotype turned up a few times. This sequence joins TRBV6-2 or TRBV6-3 and TRBJ2-2, with D hard to call. V lost 7 bases, J lost 1 base, and 7 bases lay in between. The V gene's germline CDR1 is MNHEY and CDR2 SVGEGT. There are 13 residues in the CDR3. The CDR3 nucleotides read TGTGCCAGCACCTGGGGGAACACCGGGGAGCTGTTTTTT. It specifies CASTWGNTGELFF.

The CDR3 region has the DNA TGTGCCAGCAGTCCGGACAGGGACGATCAGCCCCAGCATTTT. Its translation is CASSPDRDDQPQHF. This chain uses TRBV12-3 or TRBV12-4 with TRBJ1-5, with 8 bases matching TRBD1. CDR3 length equals 14 residues. The V gene end was trimmed by 5 bases and the J gene end by 5 bases; junction bases not matched to a gene: 5.

The V and J genes are TRBV6-6 and TRBJ1-1; no clear D. There are 14 residues in the CDR3. The V gene lost 5 bases and the J gene lost 4 bases, with 14 bases spanning the gap. Germline CDR1 and CDR2: MNHNY and SVGAGI (reference sequence). The CDR3 nucleotides are TGTGCCAGCAGTGCTACCCTTGAGGGCACTGAAGCTTTCTTT. This sequence encodes CASSATLEGTEAFF.

This clonotype was counted ten times or more. J is TRBJ2-1 and V is TRBV6-2 or TRBV6-3; D possibly corresponds to TRBD2 (5 bases). The V end lost 3 bases, the J end lost 5 bases, and 17 bases lay between the germline ends. The germline gives CDR1 MNHEY, CDR2 SVGEGT. This CDR3 is built from 16 residues. The CDR3 DNA follows: TGTGCCAGCAGTTATAGTCGGGATAAGATGAACAATGAGCAGTTCTTC. Its translation is CASSYSRDKMNNEQFF.

This clonotype was recorded at least ten times. The rearrangement links TRBV27 to TRBJ2-3; possibly TRBD1 for D (5 bases). The V gene's germline CDR1 is MNHEY and CDR2 SMNVEV (reference sequence). This CDR3 region has 18 residues. The V end lost 3 bases, the J end lost 9 bases, and 28 bases lay between the germline ends. In DNA, the CDR3 is TGTGCCAGCAGTTTTCTCCCGGAGAATCACAGCCCAACAGGCACGCAGTATTTT. Translation: CASSFLPENHSPTGTQYF.

This clonotype was seen at least ten times. The J gene is TRBJ1-2, the V gene TRBV19, with D hard to call. The germline CDR1 and CDR2 sequences are LNHDA and SQIVND (reference sequence). V was clipped by 1 base and J by 7 bases, with 10 bases between them. The CDR3 extends over 13 amino acids. The CDR3 protein is CASSIGRGVGYTF. CDR3 nucleotides: TGTGCCAGTAGTATAGGTCGCGGAGTTGGCTACACCTTC.

This clonotype was detected a few times. V usage is TRBV12-3 or TRBV12-4 and J usage is TRBJ1-4; D unclear. Trimming shortened V by 3 bases and J by 8 bases, and 7 bases separated the two germline ends. The CDR3 is 12 residues long. This chain's CDR3 is CASSLIDEKLFF. In DNA form, the CDR3 reads TGTGCCAGCAGTTTGATAGACGAAAAACTGTTTTTT.

Ten or more counts support this clonotype. The chain couples TRBV12-3 or TRBV12-4 to TRBJ2-4; perhaps D is TRBD1 or TRBD2 (5 bases each). The CDR3 has 13 residues. Trimming cost V 7 bases and J 5 bases, with 12 bases left between them. Here the CDR3 DNA reads TGTGCCAGCAACTTCGGGACCGAAAACATTCAGTACTTC. Amino acids: CASNFGTENIQYF.

This clonotype was seen more than once but under ten times. The V gene is TRBV7-9, the J gene TRBJ2-1; tentative D call: TRBD1 (5 bases). Germline CDR1 is SEHNR and CDR2 is FQNEAQ (reference sequence). Trimming shortened V by 3 bases and J by 3 bases, and 6 bases separated the two germline ends. CDR3 length: 13 amino acids. CDR3 bases: TGTGCCAGCAGCTTGACAGACTACAATGAGCAGTTCTTC. As protein: CASSLTDYNEQFF. Full variable domain (outside the CDR3, taken from reference TRBV7-9 and TRBJ2-1): DTGVSQNPRHKITKRGQNVTFRCDPISEHNRLYWYRQTLGQGPEFLTYFQNEAQLEKSRLLSDRFSAERPKGSFSTLEIQRTEQGDSAMYLCASSLTDYNEQFFGPGTRLTVL.

The genes are TRBV7-3 and TRBJ2-1; 8 nucleotides align to TRBD2. V dropped 1 base and J dropped 8; count of bases not matched to a gene: 7. Germline-derived CDR1 and CDR2 are SGHTA and FQGTGA. This CDR3 has 15 residues. The DNA for the CDR3 is TGTGCCAGCAGCTTAAACCGGGGGGGCGGCGATGAGCAGTTCTTC. This codes for CASSLNRGGGDEQFF.

This clonotype turned up a few times. CDR3 sequence (DNA): TGTGCCAGCAGCTTAGAGGGGGCGGCGAGGTACAATGAGCAGTTCTTC. It is translated as CASSLEGAARYNEQFF. The chain carries TRBV7-3 and TRBJ2-1, with TRBD1 identical over 7 bases. Germline V gene lookup returns CDR1 SGHTA and CDR2 FQGTGA. Trimming at V came to 2 bases and at J to 4 bases, leaving 8 bases not matched to a gene. The CDR3 has 16 amino acids.

The V gene is TRBV29-1, the J gene TRBJ2-1; D is possibly TRBD2 (6 bases). Germline V gives CDR1 SQVTM, CDR2 ANQGSEA. CDR3 length equals 14 residues. V was pared by 3 bases and J by 0 bases, with 9 bases between. This CDR3 reads CSVESGFSYNEQFF. The CDR3 nucleotides read TGCAGCGTTGAGAGCGGGTTCTCCTACAATGAGCAGTTCTTC.

This clonotype was counted between two and nine times. The chain joins TRBV28 to TRBJ2-7, with a possible D match to TRBD1 (6 bases). CDR1 is MDHEN, CDR2 SYDVKM, per germline. This CDR3 comprises 15 residues. The ends were cut back, 6 bases at V and 2 bases at J, with 17 bases in the middle. CDR3 bases: TGTGCCAGCAGAAGTGAAACAGGGCCCGCCTACGAGCAGTACTTC. Its protein product is CASRSETGPAYEQYF.

The gene calls are TRBV30 and TRBJ2-7, with 8 bases lining up with TRBD2. The length of the CDR3 is 15 residues. V gave up 0 bases and J gave up 3 bases; unmatched junction bases: 7. The V gene's germline CDR1 is GTSNPN and CDR2 SVGIG (reference sequence). CDR3 loop: CAWSVAGLAGYEQYF. CDR3 coding DNA: TGTGCCTGGAGTGTAGCCGGCCTAGCGGGCTACGAGCAGTACTTC.

This clonotype has ten or more counts. The chain recombines TRBV12-3 or TRBV12-4 with TRBJ1-4; 8 bases are a match to TRBD1. After removal of 6 bases from V and 1 base from J, the junction contained 1 base not matched to a gene. The CDR3 runs 14 residues. The CDR3 region has the DNA TGTGCCAGCAGCGACAGGGGAACTAATGAAAAACTGTTTTTT. It yields the protein CASSDRGTNEKLFF.

The chain uses TRBV28 and TRBJ2-3; D remains unclear. Between the trimmed V and J ends, which lost 4 bases and 0 bases, there was a span of 17 bases. Germline CDR1 is MDHEN and CDR2 is SYDVKM. The CDR3 loop spans 17 amino acids. The DNA of the CDR3 is TGTGCCAGCAGTTCCTACCAAGACGGGCTGAGCACAGATACGCAGTATTTT. It codes for CASSSYQDGLSTDTQYF.